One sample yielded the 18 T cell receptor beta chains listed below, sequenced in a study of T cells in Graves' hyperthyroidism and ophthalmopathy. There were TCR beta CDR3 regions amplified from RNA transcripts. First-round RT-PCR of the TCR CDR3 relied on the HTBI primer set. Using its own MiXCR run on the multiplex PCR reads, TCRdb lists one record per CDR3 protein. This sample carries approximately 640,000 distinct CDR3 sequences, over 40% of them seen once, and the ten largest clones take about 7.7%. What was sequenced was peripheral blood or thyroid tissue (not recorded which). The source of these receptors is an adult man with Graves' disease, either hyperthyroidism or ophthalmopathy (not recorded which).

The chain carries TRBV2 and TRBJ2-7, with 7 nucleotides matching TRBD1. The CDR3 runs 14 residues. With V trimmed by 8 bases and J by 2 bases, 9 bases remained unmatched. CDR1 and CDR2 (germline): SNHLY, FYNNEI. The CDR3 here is CASVVVTGAYEQYF. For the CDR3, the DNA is TGTGCCAGCGTTGTGGTTACAGGGGCCTACGAGCAGTACTTC. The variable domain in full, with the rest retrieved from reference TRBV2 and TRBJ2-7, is EPEVTQTPSHQVTQMGQEVILRCVPISNHLYFYWYRQILGQKVEFLVSFYNNEISEKSEIFDDQFSVERPDGSNFTLKIRSTKLEDSAMYFCASVVVTGAYEQYFGPGTRLTVT.

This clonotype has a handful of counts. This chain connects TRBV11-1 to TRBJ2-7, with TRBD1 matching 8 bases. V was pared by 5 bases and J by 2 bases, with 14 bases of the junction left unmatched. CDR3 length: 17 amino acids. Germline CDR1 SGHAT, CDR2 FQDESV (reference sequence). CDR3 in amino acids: CASSQATSVTGAYEQYF. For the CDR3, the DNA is TGTGCCAGCAGCCAAGCGACGTCCGTGACAGGGGCCTACGAGCAGTACTTC. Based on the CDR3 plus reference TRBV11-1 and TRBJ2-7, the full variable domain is EAEVAQSPRYKITEKSQAVAFWCDPISGHATLYWYRQILGQGPELLVQFQDESVVDDSQLPKDRFSAERLKGVDSTLKIQPAELGDSAMYLCASSQATSVTGAYEQYFGPGTRLTVT.

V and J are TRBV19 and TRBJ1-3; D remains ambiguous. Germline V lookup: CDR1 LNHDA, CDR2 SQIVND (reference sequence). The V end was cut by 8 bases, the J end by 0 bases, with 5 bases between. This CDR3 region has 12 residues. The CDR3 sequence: CASAFSGNTIYF. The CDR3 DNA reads TGTGCCAGTGCCTTCTCTGGAAACACCATATATTTT.

CDR3 loop: CASSLAFHEKLFF. The CDR3 nucleotides are TGTGCCAGCAGTTTAGCGTTTCATGAAAAACTGTTTTTT. V and J are TRBV12-3 or TRBV12-4 and TRBJ1-4; D is uncertain. The CDR3 is 13 amino acids. V shed 0 bases and J shed 6 bases, with 5 bases lying between them.

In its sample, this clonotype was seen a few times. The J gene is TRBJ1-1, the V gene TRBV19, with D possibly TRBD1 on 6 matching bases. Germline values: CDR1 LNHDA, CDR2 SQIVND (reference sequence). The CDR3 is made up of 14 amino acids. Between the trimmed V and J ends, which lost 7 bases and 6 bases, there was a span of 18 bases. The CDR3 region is CASIVAGGLAEAFF. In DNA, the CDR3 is TGTGCCAGTATTGTCGCGGGGGGCCTCGCTGAAGCTTTCTTT. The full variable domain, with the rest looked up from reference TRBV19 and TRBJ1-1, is DGGITQSPKYLFRKEGQNVTLSCEQNLNHDAMYWYRQDPGQGLRLIYYSQIVNDFQKGDIAEGYSVSREKKESFPLTVTSAQKNPTAFYLCASIVAGGLAEAFFGQGTRLTVV.

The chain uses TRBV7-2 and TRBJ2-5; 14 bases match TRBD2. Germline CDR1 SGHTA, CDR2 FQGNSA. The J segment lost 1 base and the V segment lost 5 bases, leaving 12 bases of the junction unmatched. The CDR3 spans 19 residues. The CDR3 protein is CASSQDPTSGGALQETQYF. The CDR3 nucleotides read TGTGCCAGCAGCCAAGATCCGACTAGCGGGGGGGCCCTCCAAGAGACCCAGTACTTC.

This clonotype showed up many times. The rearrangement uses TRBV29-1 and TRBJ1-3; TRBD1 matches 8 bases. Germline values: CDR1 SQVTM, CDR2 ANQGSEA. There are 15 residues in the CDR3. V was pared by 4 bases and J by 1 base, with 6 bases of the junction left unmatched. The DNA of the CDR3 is TGCAGCGTTGGAGGGACAGGCTCGTCTGGAAACACCATATATTTT. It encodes CSVGGTGSSGNTIYF. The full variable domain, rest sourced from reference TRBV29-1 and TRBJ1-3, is SAVISQKPSRDICQRGTSLTIQCQVDSQVTMMFWYRQQPGQSLTLIATANQGSEATYESGFVIDKFPISRPNLTFSTLTVSNMSPEDSSIYLCSVGGTGSSGNTIYFGEGSWLTVV.

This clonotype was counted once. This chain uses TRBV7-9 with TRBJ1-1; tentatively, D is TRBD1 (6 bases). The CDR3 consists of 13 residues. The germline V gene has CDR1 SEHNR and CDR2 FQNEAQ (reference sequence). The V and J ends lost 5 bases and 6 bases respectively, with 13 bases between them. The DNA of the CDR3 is TGTGCCAGCAGCGGGGCAGGGGTGTCTGAAGCTTTCTTT. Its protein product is CASSGAGVSEAFF.

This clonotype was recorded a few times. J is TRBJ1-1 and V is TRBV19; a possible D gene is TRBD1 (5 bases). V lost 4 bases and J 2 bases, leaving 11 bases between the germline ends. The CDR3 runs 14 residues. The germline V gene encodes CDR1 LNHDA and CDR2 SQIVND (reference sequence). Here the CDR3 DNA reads TGTGCCAGTAGTAGACAGCCTCTCAACACTGAAGCTTTCTTT. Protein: CASSRQPLNTEAFF. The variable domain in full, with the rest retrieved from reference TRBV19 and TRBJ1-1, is DGGITQSPKYLFRKEGQNVTLSCEQNLNHDAMYWYRQDPGQGLRLIYYSQIVNDFQKGDIAEGYSVSREKKESFPLTVTSAQKNPTAFYLCASSRQPLNTEAFFGQGTRLTVV.

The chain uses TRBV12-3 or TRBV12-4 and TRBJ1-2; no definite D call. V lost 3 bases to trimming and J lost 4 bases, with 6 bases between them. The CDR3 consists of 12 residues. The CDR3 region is CASSFAGYGYTF. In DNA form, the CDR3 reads TGTGCCAGCAGTTTTGCAGGCTATGGCTACACCTTC.

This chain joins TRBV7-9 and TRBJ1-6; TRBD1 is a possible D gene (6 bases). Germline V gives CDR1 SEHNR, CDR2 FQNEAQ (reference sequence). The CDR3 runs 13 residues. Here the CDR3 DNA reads TGTGCTGGGGGCTTTTTGGGGAGTTCACCCCTCCACTTT. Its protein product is CAGGFLGSSPLHF.

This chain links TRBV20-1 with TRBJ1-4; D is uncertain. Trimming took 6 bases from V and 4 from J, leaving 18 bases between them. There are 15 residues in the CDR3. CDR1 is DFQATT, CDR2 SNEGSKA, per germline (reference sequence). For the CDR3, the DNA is TGCAGTGCACAGAGAGGACGGGGAATTAATGAAAAACTGTTTTTT. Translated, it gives CSAQRGRGINEKLFF.

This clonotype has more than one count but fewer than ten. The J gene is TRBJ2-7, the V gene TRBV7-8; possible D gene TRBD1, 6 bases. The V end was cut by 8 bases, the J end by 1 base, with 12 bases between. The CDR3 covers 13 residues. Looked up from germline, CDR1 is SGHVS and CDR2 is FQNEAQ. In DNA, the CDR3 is TGTGCCAGCCCCGGGACAAAATCCTACGAGCAGTACTTC. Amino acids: CASPGTKSYEQYF.

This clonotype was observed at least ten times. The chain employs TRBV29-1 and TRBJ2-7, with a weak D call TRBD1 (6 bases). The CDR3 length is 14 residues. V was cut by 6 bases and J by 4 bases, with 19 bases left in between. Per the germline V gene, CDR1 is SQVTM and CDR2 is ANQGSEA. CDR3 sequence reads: CSVETGTSLYEQYF. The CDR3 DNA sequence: TGCAGCGTGGAAACCGGGACATCCCTATACGAGCAGTACTTC.

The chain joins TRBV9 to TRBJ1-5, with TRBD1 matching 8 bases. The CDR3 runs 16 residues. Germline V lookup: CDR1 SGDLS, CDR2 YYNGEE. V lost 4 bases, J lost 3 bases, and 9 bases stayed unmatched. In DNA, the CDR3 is TGTGCCAGCAGCAACTTCAGGGGGCCGGACAATCAGCCCCAGCATTTT. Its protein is CASSNFRGPDNQPQHF.

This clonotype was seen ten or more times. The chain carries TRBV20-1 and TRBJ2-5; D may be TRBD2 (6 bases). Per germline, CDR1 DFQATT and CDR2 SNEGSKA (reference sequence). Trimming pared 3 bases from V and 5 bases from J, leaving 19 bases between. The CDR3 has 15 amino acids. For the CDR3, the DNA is TGCAGTGCTAGCTACACGGGACTCCAGACCGAGACCCAGTACTTC. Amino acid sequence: CSASYTGLQTETQYF.

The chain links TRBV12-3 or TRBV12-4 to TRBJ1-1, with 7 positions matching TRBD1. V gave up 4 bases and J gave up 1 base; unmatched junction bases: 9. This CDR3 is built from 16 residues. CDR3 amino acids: CASSYIRAGGNTEAFF. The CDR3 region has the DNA TGTGCCAGCAGTTACATCCGGGCAGGGGGGAACACTGAAGCTTTCTTT.

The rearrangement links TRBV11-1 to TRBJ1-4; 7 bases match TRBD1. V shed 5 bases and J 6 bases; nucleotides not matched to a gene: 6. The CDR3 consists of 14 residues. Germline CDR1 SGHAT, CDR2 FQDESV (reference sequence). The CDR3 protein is CASSPETGDEKLFF. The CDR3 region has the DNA TGTGCCAGCAGCCCCGAAACAGGGGATGAAAAACTGTTTTTT.